This TCR beta chain originates from a study of vaccination effects on CD4 cells after COVID-19. Study-wide results and caveats: Vaccine-induced clones in healthy vaccinees cross-reacted with common cold coronaviruses in only 1 of 255 cases. At late timepoints after vaccination, vaccine- and infection-induced clones shrank markedly.

In the ViraFEST assay, antigen-specific CD4+ clonotypes were identified by expansion after peptide-pool stimulation. Scientists isolated CD4+ T cells after a roughly ten-day culture period ended. Each participant was given two doses of one vaccine (BNT162b2 or mRNA-1273). This clone was detected only a few times. Its antigen is as yet unknown. The repertoire was sequenced with immunoSEQ multiplex PCR; TCRdb's copy has only in-frame clones and lacks some. The data show about 25,000 clones, with roughly 80% seen just once and 20% to 25% held by the top ten. CDR1 is SGHAT and CDR2 is FQDESV in the germline V gene (reference sequence). Trimming left V 0 bases short and J 0 bases short, with 6 bases between. The CDR3 covers 15 residues.

The sample here was CD4+ T cells from PBMCs cultured with HCoV-NL63 spike peptides, taken after COVID-19 vaccination. The receptor's source is a human donor who received a COVID-19 vaccine. The chain recombines TRBV11-1 with TRBJ1-3, with D unresolved. The CDR3 DNA sequence: TGTGCCAGCAGCTTAGCAGCGATCTCTGGAAACACCATATATTTT. Protein: CASSLAAISGNTIYF.